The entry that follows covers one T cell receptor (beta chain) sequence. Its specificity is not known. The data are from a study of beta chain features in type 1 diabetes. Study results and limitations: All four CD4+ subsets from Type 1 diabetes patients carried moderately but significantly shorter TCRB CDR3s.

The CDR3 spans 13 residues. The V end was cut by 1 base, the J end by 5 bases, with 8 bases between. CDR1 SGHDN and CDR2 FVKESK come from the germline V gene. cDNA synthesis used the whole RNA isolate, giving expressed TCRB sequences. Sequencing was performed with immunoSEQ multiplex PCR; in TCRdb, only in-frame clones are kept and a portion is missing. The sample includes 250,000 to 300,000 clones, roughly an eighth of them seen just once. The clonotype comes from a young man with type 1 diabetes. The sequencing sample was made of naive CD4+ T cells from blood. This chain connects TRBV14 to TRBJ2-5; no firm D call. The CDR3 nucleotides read TGTGCCAGCAGCCAAGGCAGTCTGGAGACCCAGTACTTC. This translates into CASSQGSLETQYF. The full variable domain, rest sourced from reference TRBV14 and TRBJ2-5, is EAGVTQFPSHSVIEKGQTVTLRCDPISGHDNLYWYRRVMGKEIKFLLHFVKESKQDESGMPNNRFLAERTGGTYSTLKVQPAELEDSGVYFCASSQGSLETQYFGPGTRLLVL.